Only one count was recorded for the clone carrying this T cell receptor (beta chain). TCRdb keeps only in-frame clones here, not all; method: immunoSEQ multiplex PCR. The table lists 130,000 to 150,000 clones, 85% to 95% of them singletons. The CDR3 has 14 residues. Germline trimming cut 4 bases from V and 6 bases from J; bases unmatched to any gene: 7. The V gene's germline CDR1 is SGHRS and CDR2 YFSETQ. These data are taken from a study of T cell responses to AZD1222 COVID-19 vaccine. This chain links TRBV5-1 with TRBJ2-4; TRBD1 agrees at 7 bases. This TCR was sampled from an adult who had recovered from COVID-19. The starting material was peripheral blood, obtained after recovery from COVID-19. The CDR3 here is CASSPGQVLNIQYF. The DNA of the CDR3 is TGCGCCAGCAGCCCCGGACAGGTTTTAAACATTCAGTACTTC.